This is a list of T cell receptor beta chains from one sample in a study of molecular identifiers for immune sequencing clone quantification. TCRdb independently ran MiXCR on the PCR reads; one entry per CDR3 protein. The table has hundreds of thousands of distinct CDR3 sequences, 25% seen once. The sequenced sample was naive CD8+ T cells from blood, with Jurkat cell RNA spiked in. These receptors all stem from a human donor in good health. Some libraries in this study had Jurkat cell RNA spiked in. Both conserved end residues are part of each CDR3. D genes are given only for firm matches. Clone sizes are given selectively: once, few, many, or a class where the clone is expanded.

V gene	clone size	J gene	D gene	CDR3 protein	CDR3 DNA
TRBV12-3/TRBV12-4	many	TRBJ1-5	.	CASTTEDRNQPQHF	TGTGCCAGCACCACTGAGGACAGAAATCAGCCCCAGCATTTT
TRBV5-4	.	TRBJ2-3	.	CASGWSNTDTQYF	TGTGCCTCCGGGTGGAGCAACACAGATACGCAGTATTTT
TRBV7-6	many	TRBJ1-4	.	CASSLVIQPATNEKLFF	TGTGCCAGCAGCTTAGTGATACAGCCTGCAACTAATGAAAAACTGTTTTTT
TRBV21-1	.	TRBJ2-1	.	CASSTARDRGLNEQFF	TGTGCCAGCAGCACGGCCCGGGACAGGGGGCTGAATGAGCAGTTCTTC
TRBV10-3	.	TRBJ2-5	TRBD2	CAISESSGGDETQYF	TGTGCCATCAGTGAGTCGAGCGGGGGCGATGAGACCCAGTACTTC
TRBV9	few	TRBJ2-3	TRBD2	CASSTQVGGADTQYF	TGTGCCAGCAGCACCCAAGTGGGAGGGGCGGATACGCAGTATTTT
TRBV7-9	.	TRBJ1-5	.	CASSGSGVENQPQHF	TGTGCCAGCAGCGGCAGTGGGGTTGAAAATCAGCCCCAGCATTTT
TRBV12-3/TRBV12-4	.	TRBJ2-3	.	CASIPTGGGPDTQYF	TGTGCCAGCATCCCCACCGGCGGCGGCCCAGATACGCAGTATTTT
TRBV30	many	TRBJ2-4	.	CAWSPDALAKNIQYF	TGTGCCTGGAGTCCGGATGCCCTAGCGAAAAACATTCAGTACTTC
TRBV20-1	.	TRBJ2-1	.	CSAQQTHSYNEQFF	TGCAGTGCCCAGCAAACACACTCCTACAATGAGCAGTTCTTC
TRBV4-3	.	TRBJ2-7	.	CASRQAPASVYEPYF	TGCGCCAGCCGCCAAGCCCCGGCCAGCGTTTACGAGCCGTACTTC
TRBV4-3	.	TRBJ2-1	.	CASSQDLPWSSYNEQFF	TGCGCCAGCAGCCAAGATCTTCCCTGGAGCTCCTACAATGAGCAGTTCTTC
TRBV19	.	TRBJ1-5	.	CASSIDRTGWGNQPQHF	TGTGCCAGTAGTATAGACCGAACAGGGTGGGGCAATCAGCCCCAGCATTTT
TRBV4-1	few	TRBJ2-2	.	CASSQVSVDTGELFF	TGCGCCAGCAGCCAAGTTTCGGTCGACACCGGGGAGCTGTTTTTT
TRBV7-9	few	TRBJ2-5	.	CASSRDVQETQYF	TGTGCCAGCAGCCGGGACGTACAAGAGACCCAGTACTTC
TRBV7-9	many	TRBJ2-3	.	CASSLAAGTLDTQYF	TGTGCCAGCAGCTTAGCGGCGGGGACTTTAGATACGCAGTATTTT
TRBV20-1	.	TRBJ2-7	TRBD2	CSARQTTGGSYEQYF	TGCAGTGCTAGACAGACGACTGGCGGGAGCTACGAGCAGTACTTC
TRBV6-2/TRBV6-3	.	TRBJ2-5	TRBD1	CASSYSLRQGATQYF	TGTGCCAGCAGTTACTCCCTTAGACAGGGCGCGACCCAGTACTTC
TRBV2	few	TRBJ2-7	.	CATRGLAAYEQYF	TGTGCCACTCGGGGGCTAGCAGCCTACGAGCAGTACTTC
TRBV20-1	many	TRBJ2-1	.	CSARDLKGHGEQFF	TGCAGTGCTAGAGATCTTAAGGGCCACGGGGAGCAGTTCTTC